This TCR beta chain is from a study of blood T cell repertoires in COVID-19. Sequenced by immunoSEQ multiplex PCR; TCRdb stores in-frame clones only, minus some. The sample has 110,000 or so clones, about 83% seen once; the top ten hold about 3.8%. The J segment lost 0 bases and the V segment lost 4 bases, leaving 4 bases of the junction unmatched. The length of the CDR3 is 15 residues. V and J are TRBV5-3 and TRBJ2-7; TRBD2 matches 10 bases. TRBV5-3 has ORF status, its function being uncertain. Material for sequencing was peripheral blood. The sequence was obtained from a woman in her 70s with acute or convalescent COVID-19. CDR3 amino acids: CARSRSGGHSYEQYV. CDR3 in DNA: TGTGCCAGAAGCCGTAGCGGGGGGCACTCCTACGAGCAGTACGTC.